A selection of T cell receptor beta chains follows, all from one sample in a study of T cell responses to AZD1222 COVID-19 vaccine. Sequencing was performed with immunoSEQ multiplex PCR; in TCRdb, only in-frame clones are kept and a portion is missing. The sample lists 90,000 to 150,000 clones, 88% seen once, with less than 4% in the top ten. The sequencing here drew on peripheral blood, taken 28 days after the second AZD1222 dose. Every receptor here comes from an adult who received the AZD1222 COVID-19 vaccine. CDR3s include the opening cysteine and the closing phenylalanine or tryptophan. A D gene is named only where the DNA matches it firmly. A row's size may be missing; if present it is once, few, many or a size class.

D: NA
J: TRBJ1-2
size: NA
V: TRBV9
DNA: TGTGCCAGCAGCGTAGAATCCCCCTACTATGGCTACACCTTC
CDR3: CASSVESPYYGYTF

D: NA
J: TRBJ1-2
size: NA
V: TRBV29-1
DNA: TGCAGCAGCGGATCGGGAGTTGGCTACACCTTC
CDR3: CSSGSGVGYTF

D: NA
J: TRBJ2-7
size: NA
V: TRBV7-9
DNA: TGTGCCAGCAGCTTAGTAGGGTCAGACTATACCTACGAGCAGTACTTC
CDR3: CASSLVGSDYTYEQYF

D: TRBD2
J: TRBJ2-2
size: NA
V: TRBV5-1
DNA: TGCGCCAGCAGCTTCCGACTAGCGGGGTCCGGGGAGCTGTTTTTT
CDR3: CASSFRLAGSGELFF

D: TRBD2
J: TRBJ2-1
size: NA
V: TRBV4-2
DNA: TGTGCCAGCAGCCAAGTTCGGAATAGCGGGGGGGCCTTGGATGAGCAGTTCTTC
CDR3: CASSQVRNSGGALDEQFF

D: NA
J: TRBJ1-1
size: once
V: TRBV23-1
DNA: TGCGCCAGCAGTCAATTGGGGTCCCCGGGACAAATGAACACTGAAGCTTTCTTT
CDR3: CASSQLGSPGQMNTEAFF

D: NA
J: TRBJ2-5
size: NA
V: TRBV27
DNA: TGTGCCAGCAGTCCCACGGGCCCGCGGGAGACCCAGTACTTC
CDR3: CASSPTGPRETQYF

D: NA
J: TRBJ2-7
size: NA
V: TRBV9
DNA: TGTGCCAGCAGTAGGTGGCAGGGCGACGAGCAGTACTTC
CDR3: CASSRWQGDEQYF

D: NA
J: TRBJ2-7
size: NA
V: TRBV14
DNA: TGTGCCAGCAGCCATAACATATTTGGTGGCGAGCAGTACTTC
CDR3: CASSHNIFGGEQYF

D: NA
J: TRBJ2-3
size: NA
V: TRBV7-2
DNA: TGTGCCAGCAGCTTAGGAGGGGGGCTTAGCACAGATACGCAGTATTTT
CDR3: CASSLGGGLSTDTQYF

D: TRBD1
J: TRBJ1-2
size: NA
V: TRBV10-3
DNA: TGTGCCATCAGTGAATCAGCAGGGGGCATTGGCTACACCTTC
CDR3: CAISESAGGIGYTF

D: NA
J: TRBJ2-3
size: once
V: TRBV27
DNA: TGTGCCAGCAGTTTAACACCCCCGGGGGCAGGGGGTTTTCTAGATACGCAGTATTTT
CDR3: CASSLTPPGAGGFLDTQYF

D: TRBD2
J: TRBJ2-3
size: NA
V: TRBV4-1
DNA: TGCGCCAGCAGCCAAGATGGAGCGGGAGGGGGCACAGATACGCAGTATTTT
CDR3: CASSQDGAGGGTDTQYF

D: TRBD2
J: TRBJ2-2
size: NA
V: TRBV9
DNA: TGTGCCAGCAGCGTAGATCTAGCGGGAGGGGAAACGGGACCCGGGGAGCTGTTTTTT
CDR3: CASSVDLAGGETGPGELFF

D: TRBD1
J: TRBJ1-2
size: once
V: TRBV4-3
DNA: TGCGCCAGCAGCCACAGGACAGGTGGTGGCTACACCTTC
CDR3: CASSHRTGGGYTF